These 19 T cell receptor beta chains originate from one sample sequenced in a study of T cell repertoires in aging, cancer and after chemotherapy. Multiplex touch-down PCR with TRB-A/B primers amplified rearranged V-D-J TRB sequences. TCRdb recomputed calls from the multiplex PCR reads with MiXCR, one row per CDR3 protein. The data contain roughly 4,200 distinct CDR3 sequences, around 28% of them singletons. The template was genomic DNA from peripheral blood, not RNA. Material for sequencing was blood. The source of these receptors is a human donor with a blood cancer.

The chain couples TRBV28 to TRBJ2-1, with TRBD1 identical over 9 bases. This CDR3 has 15 amino acids. In germline, CDR1 is MDHEN, CDR2 SYDVKM. Unmatched junction bases numbered 10, after V lost 5 bases and J lost 8 bases. This chain's CDR3 is CASSESRDRVHEQFF. DNA of the CDR3: TGTGCCAGCAGTGAAAGCCGGGACAGGGTCCATGAGCAGTTCTTC.

This clonotype came up a few times. The V and J genes are TRBV20-1 and TRBJ2-3; 14 bases map to TRBD2. There are 19 residues in the CDR3. V was pared by 0 bases and J by 2 bases, with 10 bases of the junction left unmatched. The germline gives CDR1 DFQATT, CDR2 SNEGSKA (reference sequence). The CDR3 protein is CSARDPGTSGRFSTDTQYF. The DNA of the CDR3 is TGCAGTGCTAGAGACCCGGGGACTAGCGGGAGATTTTCCACAGATACGCAGTATTTT.

By share of the sample, this clonotype is medium-sized. J is TRBJ1-5 and V is TRBV29-1; 8 bases align to TRBD1. Unmatched junction bases numbered 3, after V lost 6 bases and J lost 5 bases. CDR3 length: 12 amino acids. Germline CDR1 reads SQVTM; CDR2 reads ANQGSEA. The CDR3 here is CSVQGVDQPQHF. CDR3 bases: TGCAGCGTACAGGGGGTGGATCAGCCCCAGCATTTT.

The V call is TRBV30, the J call TRBJ1-2; D is perhaps TRBD1 (6 bases). The CDR3 sequence is 13 residues long. CDR1 is GTSNPN and CDR2 is SVGIG in the germline V gene (reference sequence). The V gene lost 2 bases and the J gene lost 11 bases, with 18 bases spanning the gap. The CDR3 coding sequence is TGTGCCTGGAGTCCGACGGGAGGAGGGGGATACACCTTC. Translating gives CAWSPTGGGGYTF.

In its sample, this clonotype ranks as large. This chain connects TRBV7-9 to TRBJ2-1; D is perhaps TRBD1 (5 bases). From germline, CDR1 is SEHNR and CDR2 FQNEAQ (reference sequence). CDR3 length: 15 residues. The ends were cut back, 5 bases at V and 0 bases at J, with 11 bases in the middle. The CDR3: CASSDSLSSYNEQFF. CDR3 sequence (DNA): TGTGCCAGCAGCGACAGCCTAAGCTCCTACAATGAGCAGTTCTTC.

The table lists this clonotype with a few counts. V and J are TRBV5-1 and TRBJ1-2; D gene ambiguous. Germline V gene lookup returns CDR1 SGHRS and CDR2 YFSETQ. CDR3 length equals 13 residues. V lost 2 bases and J 8 bases, leaving 13 bases between the germline ends. The CDR3 nucleotides are TGCGCCAGCAGCTTAGGAGGGCAAGAGGGCTACACCTTC. It is translated as CASSLGGQEGYTF.

In this sample, this clonotype is medium-sized. The chain joins TRBV20-1 to TRBJ2-1, with D unresolved. The V and J ends lost 5 bases and 0 bases respectively, with 14 bases between them. CDR3 length equals 15 residues. CDR1 is DFQATT and CDR2 is SNEGSKA in the germline V gene (reference sequence). CDR3 region: CSAQKRLSSYNEQFF. CDR3 in DNA: TGCAGTGCTCAAAAGAGATTAAGCTCCTACAATGAGCAGTTCTTC.

Relative to its sample, this clonotype is medium-sized (0.01 to 0.1%). The genes are TRBV6-5 and TRBJ2-2; a possible D gene is TRBD2 (6 bases). Germline V gene data show CDR1 as MNHEY and CDR2 as SVGAGI. The CDR3 contains 16 residues. Trimming shortened V by 0 bases and J by 4 bases, and 12 bases separated the two germline ends. CDR3 residues: CASSYSGGLGTGELFF. The CDR3 bases are TGTGCCAGCAGTTACTCGGGGGGACTCGGCACCGGGGAGCTGTTTTTT.

This chain joins TRBV6-5 and TRBJ1-2; no clear D. This CDR3 has 14 amino acids. The V gene's germline CDR1 is MNHEY and CDR2 SVGAGI. Trimming cost V 6 bases and J 0 bases, with 11 bases left between them. The CDR3 here is CASSPDGTNYGYTF. The CDR3 nucleotides read TGTGCCAGCAGCCCGGACGGAACTAACTATGGCTACACCTTC.

This clonotype was counted between two and nine times. The chain uses TRBV5-1 and TRBJ2-1; no clear D. Germline CDR1 reads SGHRS; CDR2 reads YFSETQ. CDR3 size: 13 residues. V dropped 0 bases and J dropped 6 bases, with 7 bases sitting between them. The CDR3 nucleotides are TGCGCCAGCAGCTTGGCCTTGCCCAATGAGCAGTTCTTC. This encodes CASSLALPNEQFF. The full variable domain, its missing parts supplied by reference TRBV5-1 and TRBJ2-1, is KAGVTQTPRYLIKTRGQQVTLSCSPISGHRSVSWYQQTPGQGLQFLFEYFSETQRNKGNFPGRFSGRQFSNSRSEMNVSTLELGDSALYLCASSLALPNEQFFGPGTRLTVL.

V and J are TRBV7-9 and TRBJ2-5; D is possibly TRBD2 (5 bases). Germline CDR1 is SEHNR and CDR2 is FQNEAQ (reference sequence). The CDR3 spans 14 residues. Trimming left V 5 bases short and J 5 bases short, with 15 bases between. The CDR3, as DNA: TGTGCCAGCAGCGAACCCGAGGGTGGGGAGACCCAGTACTTC. Its translation: CASSEPEGGETQYF.

This clonotype occurred a few times. This chain links TRBV6-6 with TRBJ2-7; D not resolved. V lost 10 bases and J 2 bases, leaving 12 bases between the germline ends. Germline V gives CDR1 MNHNY, CDR2 SVGAGI (reference sequence). This CDR3 spans 12 amino acids. The CDR3 DNA sequence: TGTGCCATTGCGACTCACCCCTACGAGCAGTACTTC. Amino acid sequence: CAIATHPYEQYF.

This clonotype is classed as medium-sized. CDR3 nucleotide sequence: TGTGCCAGCAGCTTAGTAGGCGGGGCTAGCGGGAGGGCATCGGATACGCAGTATTTT. The encoded protein is CASSLVGGASGRASDTQYF. V gene TRBV7-9 combines with J gene TRBJ2-3; 12 bases are a match to TRBD2. The V gene's germline CDR1 is SEHNR and CDR2 FQNEAQ (reference sequence). CDR3 length: 19 residues. Germline trimming cut 1 base from V and 6 bases from J; bases unmatched to any gene: 14. Filled out from reference TRBV7-9 and TRBJ2-3, the complete variable domain reads DTGVSQNPRHKITKRGQNVTFRCDPISEHNRLYWYRQTLGQGPEFLTYFQNEAQLEKSRLLSDRFSAERPKGSFSTLEIQRTEQGDSAMYLCASSLVGGASGRASDTQYFGPGTRLTVL.

This clonotype was found a few times. The chain couples TRBV6-1 to TRBJ1-5; tentatively, D is TRBD1 (6 bases). V gave up 1 base and J gave up 7 bases, with 14 bases separating them. This CDR3 spans 15 amino acids. Germline CDR1 reads MNHNS; CDR2 reads SASEGT. The CDR3 DNA is TGTGCCAGCAGTGAAGGTGACGGGGGGGCCCAGCCCCAGCATTTT. It is translated as CASSEGDGGAQPQHF.

This clonotype was seen a few times. The V and J genes are TRBV24-1 and TRBJ2-5; possibly TRBD1 for D (6 bases). With 4 bases removed from V and 5 bases from J, the gap between germline ends came to 19 bases. This CDR3 comprises 16 residues. Germline CDR1 and CDR2: KGHDR and SFDVKD. The CDR3 DNA is TGTGCCACCAGTGAGGGCAGGGGAAGAACGTGGGAGACCCAGTACTTC. Protein sequence: CATSEGRGRTWETQYF.

This clonotype was picked up a small number of times. The chain joins TRBV6-4 to TRBJ2-7; TRBD1 matches at 9 bases. The CDR3 is made up of 14 amino acids. Germline CDR1 MRHNA, CDR2 SNTAGT. V dropped 5 bases and J dropped 1; count of bases not matched to a gene: 3. The CDR3 DNA sequence: TGTGCCAGCAGTTCGGGACAGGGATCCTACGAGCAGTACTTC. It specifies CASSSGQGSYEQYF.

The CDR3: CSARDLILKETQYF. Here the CDR3 DNA reads TGCAGTGCTAGAGATCTCATCCTGAAAGAGACCCAGTACTTC. The chain recombines TRBV20-1 with TRBJ2-5, with D unresolved. V gave up 0 bases and J gave up 3 bases, with 11 bases separating them. Germline-derived CDR1 and CDR2 are DFQATT and SNEGSKA (reference sequence). This CDR3 has 14 amino acids.

The chain carries TRBV7-2 and TRBJ2-3, with 10 bases aligning to TRBD2. V was clipped by 4 bases and J by 4 bases; unmatched bases: 8. The CDR3 is 16 residues long. Germline CDR1 and CDR2: SGHTA and FQGNSA. CDR3 in DNA: TGTGCCAGCAGCTGGACTAGCGGCTCAGGAGCAGATACGCAGTATTTT. Translation gives CASSWTSGSGADTQYF.

V gene TRBV11-2 combines with J gene TRBJ1-2; weak D call: TRBD1 (6 bases). Germline-derived CDR1 and CDR2 are SGHAT and FQNNGV. Deletions cut 5 bases from V and 5 bases from J, with 27 bases between. This CDR3 region has 18 residues. The DNA of the CDR3 is TGTGCCAGCAGCCCTTCCCCCGGGACACCGGGGGCAATGTATGGCTACACCTTC. This gives the protein CASSPSPGTPGAMYGYTF. Based on the CDR3 plus reference TRBV11-2 and TRBJ1-2, the full variable domain is EAGVAQSPRYKIIEKRQSVAFWCNPISGHATLYWYQQILGQGPKLLIQFQNNGVVDDSQLPKDRFSAERLKGVDSTLKIQPAKLEDSAVYLCASSPSPGTPGAMYGYTFGSGTRLTVV.